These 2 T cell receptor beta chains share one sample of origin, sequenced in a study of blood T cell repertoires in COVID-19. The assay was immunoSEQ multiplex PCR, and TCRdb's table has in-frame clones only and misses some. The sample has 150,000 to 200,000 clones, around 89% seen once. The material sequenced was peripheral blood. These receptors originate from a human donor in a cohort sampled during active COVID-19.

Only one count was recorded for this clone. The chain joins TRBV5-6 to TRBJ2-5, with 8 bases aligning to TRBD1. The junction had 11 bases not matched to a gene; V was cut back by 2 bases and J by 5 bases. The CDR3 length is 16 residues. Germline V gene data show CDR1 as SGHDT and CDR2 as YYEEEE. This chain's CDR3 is CASSFTRQGTGETQYF. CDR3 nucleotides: TGTGCCAGCAGCTTTACCAGACAGGGGACCGGTGAGACCCAGTACTTC.

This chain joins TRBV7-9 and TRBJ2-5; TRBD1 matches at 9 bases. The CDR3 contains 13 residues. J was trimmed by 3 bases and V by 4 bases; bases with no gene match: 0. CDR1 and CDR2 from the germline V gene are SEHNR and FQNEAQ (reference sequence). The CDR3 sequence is CASSWTGEETQYF. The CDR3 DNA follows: TGTGCCAGCAGCTGGACAGGGGAAGAGACCCAGTACTTC.